These 11 T cell receptor beta chains share one sample of origin, sequenced in a study of T cells in localized non-small cell lung cancer (dated by TCRdb to 2020 to 2022). The library was built by means of the immunoSEQ multiplex PCR assay. TCRdb holds this immuneACCESS table with in-frame rearrangements only. Some clones are missing; in checked studies, unresolved V genes explain under half, and the rest has no known cause. The sample table contains roughly 48,000 clones; only one count was recorded for over 60% of them. The ten biggest clones cover around 4.5% of the sample. The sample was PBMCs, taken before any cancer treatment. The source is a woman between 35 and 75 years old with stage II lung adenocarcinoma.

This chain uses TRBV9 with TRBJ1-2; possible D gene TRBD1, 5 bases. Germline CDR1 reads SGDLS; CDR2 reads YYNGEE. This CDR3 contains 16 residues. Trimming stripped 3 bases from V and 5 bases from J, with 20 bases between. Here the CDR3 reads CASSAQPARQMYGYTF. DNA of the CDR3: TGTGCCAGCAGCGCCCAACCCGCCAGACAGATGTATGGCTACACCTTC.

V and J are TRBV11-2 and TRBJ2-7; the match to TRBD1 covers 9 bases. The germline V gene encodes CDR1 SGHAT and CDR2 FQNNGV. V was pared by 5 bases and J by 2 bases, with 4 bases of the junction left unmatched. The CDR3 length is 14 residues. DNA for the CDR3: TGTGCCAGCAGCATGGACAGGGGTCCCTACGAGCAGTACTTC. It codes for CASSMDRGPYEQYF. The whole variable domain, remainder taken from reference TRBV11-2 and TRBJ2-7, is EAGVAQSPRYKIIEKRQSVAFWCNPISGHATLYWYQQILGQGPKLLIQFQNNGVVDDSQLPKDRFSAERLKGVDSTLKIQPAKLEDSAVYLCASSMDRGPYEQYFGPGTRLTVT.

The chain uses TRBV5-6 and TRBJ1-5; D ambiguous. The CDR3 loop spans 15 amino acids. From germline, CDR1 is SGHDT and CDR2 YYEEEE. V was trimmed by 2 bases and J by 3 bases, leaving 12 bases between them. The CDR3: CASSFSPEPNQPQHF. The CDR3 DNA reads as TGTGCCAGCAGCTTTTCTCCGGAGCCCAATCAGCCCCAGCATTTT.

The V call is TRBV28, the J call TRBJ1-4; D might be TRBD1 (5 bases). In germline, CDR1 is MDHEN, CDR2 SYDVKM. This CDR3 is 18 amino acids long. Trimming stripped 4 bases from V and 7 bases from J, with 25 bases between. The CDR3 region has the DNA TGTGCCAGCAGTTCCCATTACGGGGGAGCGGGCGGGAGTGAAAAACTGTTTTTT. It encodes CASSSHYGGAGGSEKLFF.

This clone has just a few counts. DNA of the CDR3: TGCGCCAGCAGCCAAGAGGGCCTGGGACAGGGGCTTGACACCGGGGAGCTGTTTTTT. This codes for CASSQEGLGQGLDTGELFF. The chain joins TRBV4-3 to TRBJ2-2; TRBD1 aligns across 10 bases. CDR3 size: 19 residues. The germline V gene has CDR1 LGHNA and CDR2 YSLEER. The J segment lost 3 bases and the V segment lost 0 bases, leaving 10 bases of the junction unmatched.

J is TRBJ2-2 and V is TRBV29-1; D is perhaps TRBD1 (5 bases). The germline V gene encodes CDR1 SQVTM and CDR2 ANQGSEA. This CDR3 is built from 14 residues. Trimming shortened V by 6 bases and J by 0 bases, and 11 bases separated the two germline ends. The CDR3, as DNA: TGCAGCGTCGGACATTCCTCGAACACCGGGGAGCTGTTTTTT. Protein: CSVGHSSNTGELFF.

The chain links TRBV15 to TRBJ2-7, with D tentatively TRBD1 (6 bases). CDR1 is LNHNV, CDR2 YYDKDF, per germline (reference sequence). This CDR3 has 13 residues. Trimming pared 6 bases from V and 2 bases from J, leaving 11 bases between. The CDR3 sequence is CATSRDTTYEQYF. CDR3 sequence (DNA): TGTGCCACCAGTCGGGACACAACCTACGAGCAGTACTTC.

V usage is TRBV4-2 and J usage is TRBJ1-1, with 9 bases lining up with TRBD1. This CDR3 region has 15 residues. Germline CDR1 is LGHNA and CDR2 is YNFKEQ. After removal of 0 bases from V and 5 bases from J, the junction contained 4 bases not matched to a gene. The CDR3 loop reads CASSQEQGARTEAFF. The CDR3 DNA reads as TGTGCCAGCAGCCAAGAACAGGGGGCGCGAACTGAAGCTTTCTTT.

V gene TRBV5-6 combines with J gene TRBJ2-2; D is unclear. This CDR3 comprises 13 residues. CDR1 is SGHDT, CDR2 YYEEEE, per germline. The germline V and J ends were trimmed by 3 bases and 8 bases, with 11 bases remaining between them. The CDR3 sequence is CASSYPSAGELFF. In nucleotides, the CDR3 is TGTGCCAGCAGCTACCCGTCGGCAGGGGAGCTGTTTTTT.

This clone was seen a single time. This sequence joins TRBV5-4 and TRBJ2-7; 7 nucleotides match TRBD1. Germline CDR1 is SGHNT and CDR2 is YYREEE (reference sequence). The CDR3 has 14 amino acids. J lost 2 bases, V lost 1 base, and 3 bases had no gene match. This chain's CDR3 is CASSLRTGTYEQYF. CDR3 in DNA: TGTGCCAGCAGCTTGAGGACAGGAACCTACGAGCAGTACTTC.

The genes are TRBV4-3 and TRBJ2-7; D may be TRBD1 (6 bases). V lost 1 base, J lost 3 bases, and 13 bases lay in between. The CDR3 length is 15 residues. Germline values: CDR1 LGHNA, CDR2 YSLEER. The CDR3 DNA follows: TGCGCCAGCAGCCAAGTGGCAGGGGTAGGCTACGAGCAGTACTTC. Translating it yields CASSQVAGVGYEQYF.